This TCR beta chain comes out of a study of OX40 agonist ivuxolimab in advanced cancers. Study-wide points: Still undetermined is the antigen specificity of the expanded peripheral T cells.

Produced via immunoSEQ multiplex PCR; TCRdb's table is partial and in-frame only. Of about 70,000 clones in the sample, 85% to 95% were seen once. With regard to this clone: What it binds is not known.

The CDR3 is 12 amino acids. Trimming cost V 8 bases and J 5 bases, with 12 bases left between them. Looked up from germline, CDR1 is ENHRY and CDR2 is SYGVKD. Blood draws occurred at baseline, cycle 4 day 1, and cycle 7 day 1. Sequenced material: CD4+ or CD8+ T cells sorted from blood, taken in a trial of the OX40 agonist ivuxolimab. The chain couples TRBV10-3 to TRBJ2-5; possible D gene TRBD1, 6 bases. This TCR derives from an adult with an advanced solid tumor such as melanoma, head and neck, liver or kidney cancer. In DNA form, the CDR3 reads TGTGCCATCGCAGGGGTGGGGGAGACCCAGTACTTC. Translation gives CAIAGVGETQYF.